This T cell receptor (beta chain) was documented in a study of control samples from healthy donors and cancer patients. This CDR3 contains 13 residues. With 2 bases clipped from V and 7 bases from J, the junction kept 2 bases outside the gene matches. Germline V lookup: CDR1 MNHEY, CDR2 SVGAGI. Data came from immunoSEQ multiplex PCR; TCRdb stores just in-frame clones and leaves some out. The repertoire consists of roughly 120,000 clones, with about 95% occurring once and the leading ten covering about 3.5%. This rearrangement joins TRBV6-5 to TRBJ2-3; 8 nucleotides line up with TRBD2. The sequencing input was blood. The clonotype originates from a man younger than 40 in good health. The CDR3 bases are TGTGCCAGCAGTTACCCGGGGGGGAATACGCAGTATTTT. This sequence encodes CASSYPGGNTQYF.